This T cell receptor (beta chain) was observed in a study of CD8+ T cells in alopecia areata. Study context: Tofacitinib administration to treated patients was oral, at 5 to 10 mg twice daily. Patients in the study were on tofacitinib for 6 to 18 months, then off it for 6 months.

This clone was seen a few times. Described treatment: oral pan-JAK inhibitor, 5-10 mg twice daily. Extracted RNA was reverse transcribed, and the resulting cDNA served as sequencing template. This table comes from immunoSEQ multiplex PCR, and its TCRdb copy is limited to in-frame clones, with some not included. The table records around 300,000 clones, about 60% of them present only once. CDR1 is ENHRY and CDR2 is SYGVKD in the germline V gene. CDR3 length: 15 residues. V was cut by 2 bases and J by 5 bases, with 13 bases left in between. The chain carries TRBV10-3 and TRBJ2-1; D is tentatively TRBD1 or TRBD2 (6 bases each). The source was CD4+ T cells sorted from blood, collected at week 52, from a patient treated with tofacitinib. The origin of this receptor is a human donor with alopecia areata. The CDR3 DNA reads TGTGCCATCAGTGAGAAGGTAGGGGGGCACAATGAGCAGTTCTTC. It is translated as CAISEKVGGHNEQFF.